The following is a TCR beta chain sequence with its context. This sample stems from a study of T cell responses to AZD1222 COVID-19 vaccine. Measured with immunoSEQ multiplex PCR; TCRdb has only the in-frame clones, and not every one. The sample records tens of thousands of clones, 65% to 85% being singletons. This CDR3 region has 14 residues. V lost 0 bases, J lost 0 bases, and 5 bases lay in between. Germline lookup yields CDR1 SEHNR and CDR2 FQNEAQ (reference sequence). This receptor was obtained from an adult in good health. Sequenced here: peripheral blood, sampled on day 0 of AZD1222 vaccination. V is TRBV7-9 and J is TRBJ1-2, with D hard to call. CDR3 residues: CASSLASANYGYTF. DNA for the CDR3: TGTGCCAGCAGCTTAGCCAGCGCTAACTATGGCTACACCTTC.